This T cell receptor beta chain derives from a study of PD-1 blockade in mismatch repair-deficient tumors. Study-wide background: All were previously treated, progressing patients with 12 mismatch repair-deficient cancer types.

The CDR3 spans 15 residues. Germline CDR1 LNHDA, CDR2 SQIVND (reference sequence). V shed 10 bases, J shed 0 bases, and the junction held 7 bases outside the gene matches. Sequenced by immunoSEQ multiplex PCR; TCRdb stores in-frame clones only, minus some. The sample includes under 20,000 clones, around 82% of them seen just once. This receptor was identified in an adult with mismatch repair-deficient cancer. The chain is built from TRBV19 and TRBJ2-7, with 12 bases aligning to TRBD2. Sample: PBMCs, taken 4 weeks after starting pembrolizumab. DNA for the CDR3: TGTGCCACGCAGCTAGCGGGAGGGAGCTCCTACGAGCAGTACTTC. Encoded protein: CATQLAGGSSYEQYF.